This TCR beta chain is from a study of shared clonotypes between healthy human individuals. Study background: Donors consisted of two women and a few men between 18 and 49.

Study-level points and caveats: Only blood was sampled; tissue repertoires likely differ. Around 5% of naive CD4 clonotypes were common to several donors.

Healthy and HIV-negative, the adult donors had no recent acute infections or vaccinations. Clones were sequenced by immunoSEQ multiplex PCR, and TCRdb holds only the in-frame ones, with some missing. In the table there are roughly 2,500,000 clones, more than 85% of which are singletons. Concerning this clone itself: What it binds is not known. Different DNA sequences within this sample yield the same CDR3.

CDR3 length: 15 residues. V dropped 0 bases and J dropped 2; count of bases not matched to a gene: 2. Germline CDR1 reads MNHNY; CDR2 reads SVGAGI (reference sequence). The sequence derives from a man younger than 35 in good health. Some clones in this sample may be carry-over from other donors' samples. The chain has TRBV6-6 and TRBJ2-7, with 9 bases identical to TRBD1. Input material: naive CD4+ T cells from PBMCs. Subset meaning: CD45RA+ positively selected. This CDR3 reads CASSYSGQGPYEQYF. CDR3 nucleotides: TGTGCCAGCAGTTACTCGGGACAGGGCCCCTACGAGCAGTACTTC.